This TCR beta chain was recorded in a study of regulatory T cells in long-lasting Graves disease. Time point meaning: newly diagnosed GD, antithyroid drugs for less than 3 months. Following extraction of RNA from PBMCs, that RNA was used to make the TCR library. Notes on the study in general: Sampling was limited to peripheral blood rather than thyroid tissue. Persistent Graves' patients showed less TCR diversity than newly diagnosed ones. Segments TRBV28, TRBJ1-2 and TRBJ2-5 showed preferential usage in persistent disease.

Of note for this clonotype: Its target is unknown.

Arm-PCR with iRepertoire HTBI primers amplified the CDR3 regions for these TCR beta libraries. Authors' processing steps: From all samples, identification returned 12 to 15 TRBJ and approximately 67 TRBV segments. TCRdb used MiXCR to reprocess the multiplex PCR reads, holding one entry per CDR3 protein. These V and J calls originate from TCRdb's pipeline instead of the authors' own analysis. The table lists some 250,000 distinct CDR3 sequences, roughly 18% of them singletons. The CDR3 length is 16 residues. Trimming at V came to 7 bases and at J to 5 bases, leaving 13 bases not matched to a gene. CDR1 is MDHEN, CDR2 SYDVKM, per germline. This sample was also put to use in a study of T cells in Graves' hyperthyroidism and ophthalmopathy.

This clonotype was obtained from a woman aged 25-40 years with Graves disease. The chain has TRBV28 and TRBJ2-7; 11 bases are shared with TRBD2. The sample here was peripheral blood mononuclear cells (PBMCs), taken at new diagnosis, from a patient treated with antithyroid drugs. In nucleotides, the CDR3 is TGTGCCAGCACCCAAGTCCTAGCGGGAGGACTCCACGAGCAGTACTTC. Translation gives CASTQVLAGGLHEQYF.